This T cell receptor beta chain derives from a study of T cell responses to AZD1222 COVID-19 vaccine (dated by TCRdb to 2020 to 2023). Regarding the research as a whole: TCR sequencing was performed for approximately 240 trial participants, of whom 200 to 210 were given two doses of AZD1222 and approximately 26 were given two doses of MenACWY control vaccine. Trial participants were enrolled into age subgroups of 18-55, 56-69 and 70-plus years, which contained 148, 28 and 57 TCR-sequenced participants, respectively. The study at large found these results: Only five or six AZD1222 recipients were SARS-CoV-2 seropositive at baseline, limiting conclusions about previously exposed vaccinees. Participants were mostly white British and included more females than males, and it was suggested by the authors that clonal diversity may have been underestimated. The vaccine-associated CD4 TCRs covered the entire spike protein, and the dominant responses fell in regions 160-218 and 743-854. The 56-69-year group was small, and its depth increase did not reach significance, likely because of low power. Because no day 14 peak-response samples were available, the repertoires could be characterized only after the peak T cell response. Nearly half of unique spike-specific TCRs reportedly recognized epitopes outside regions mutated in the B.1.351 and B.1.1.7 variants. After two AZD1222 doses, both the breadth and the depth of spike-specific TCRs were significantly higher than at day 0 and than in MenACWY recipients.

For this clone: Its antigen is still unknown. Per-nucleotide qualities are absent, and no much larger clonotype sits a single base away.

The germline ends are 17 bases apart after V is trimmed by 3 bases and J by 6 bases. CDR1 MGHDK and CDR2 SYGVNS are derived from the germline V gene. CDR3 length: 15 amino acids, cysteine to phenylalanine. Just CDR3 DNA is preserved here, 45 bases in frame from base 1. The time point label for this specimen denotes: about 28 days (+/-7) after the second vaccine dose. AZD1222 recipients given second doses at about 4 weeks or at about 12 weeks were pooled, since spike-specific TCR depth and breadth were not found to differ between the two schedules. Samples from vaccinated people were obtained from the UK trials COV001 and COV002, which included a single-blind randomized controlled phase 2/3 trial of AZD1222 (ChAdOx1 nCoV-19) in healthy adults. For TCRbeta chain sequencing, PBMC samples from trial participants were taken at day 0 and at day 28 after the second dose. The CDR3 regions of human TCRbeta chains were subjected to immunosequencing. In the authors' own workflow: TCRs in the repertoires were matched against a reference library of SARS-CoV-2-specific TCRs that had been generated with the MIRA antigen-specificity platform. Breadth was defined as the fraction of unique TCRs that were SARS-CoV-2-associated, and depth was defined as the fraction of total T cells that were SARS-CoV-2-associated. Using the MIRA data, each spike-specific TCR was mapped to the spike region that the TCR reacts to and placed in a CD4 or CD8 class. Log10-transformed breadth and depth values were compared by one-way ANOVA with Sidak's multiple comparisons tests. TCRdb re-hosts the immuneACCESS table, in-frame sequences only. Its copies lack some clones; in the studies checked, an unresolved V gene accounts for under half of them, and the cause for the rest is not known. The V and J calls and clone size are taken from that table; D and trimming were inferred from the DNA. The sample contains some 150,000 clones, more than 70% of them found a single time. The top ten hold more than 3% of the sample.

Sequencing was performed on peripheral blood, taken 28 days after the second AZD1222 dose. The V gene is TRBV25-1 and the J gene is TRBJ1-2; D gene: possibly TRBD1, on 6 matching bases. This receptor was obtained from an adult who received the AZD1222 COVID-19 vaccine. The encoded CDR3 is CASSDGGLSLDGYTF. The DNA is TGTGCCAGCAGTGACGGGGGGCTGTCGTTGGATGGCTACACCTTC.